This T cell receptor (beta chain) is drawn from a study of OX40 agonist ivuxolimab in advanced cancers. Looking at the study overall: Ivuxolimab is an agonistic anti-OX40 (CD134) antibody, and patients were treated with it.

V lost 0 bases and J 5 bases, leaving 7 bases between the germline ends. The CDR3 totals 13 residues. Germline V CDR1 and CDR2: SGHDN, FVKESK. Sequencing was performed with immunoSEQ multiplex PCR; in TCRdb, only in-frame clones are kept and a portion is missing. The sample holds some 59,000 clones; roughly 82% are singletons and the top ten take approximately 2.4%. This sequence was found in an adult with an advanced solid tumor such as melanoma, head and neck, liver or kidney cancer. The specimen comprised CD4+ or CD8+ T cells sorted from blood, sampled in a trial of the OX40 agonist ivuxolimab. V and J are TRBV14 and TRBJ2-5; D unresolved. The CDR3 spells CASSQDLRETQYF. Written as DNA, the CDR3 is TGTGCCAGCAGCCAAGATCTCAGGGAGACCCAGTACTTC.